These T cell receptor beta chains were read from a single sample in a study of blood T cells in healthy people across ages. TCRdb fed the 5' RACE reads into MiXCR, producing one record per CDR3 protein. Among 700,000 to 1,000,000 distinct CDR3 sequences, around 43% were seen once, and the ten largest hold about 21%. The sequencing input was blood. These receptor sequences come from a man aged 60 to 75 in good health. The conserved cysteine and the conserved F or W are not part of the CDR3 here. Each record gives: V gene, J gene, CDR3 protein.

v_call: TRBV6-2/TRBV6-3; j_call: TRBJ1-2; cdr3_aa: ATADRPLSNYGYT
v_call: TRBV20-1; j_call: TRBJ2-5; cdr3_aa: SARETRTGQTQY
v_call: TRBV19; j_call: TRBJ1-6; cdr3_aa: ASSVATGGSPLH
v_call: TRBV12-3/TRBV12-4; j_call: TRBJ2-1; cdr3_aa: ASRWTSGGVGEQF
v_call: TRBV3-1; j_call: TRBJ2-7; cdr3_aa: ASSPTGWSSYEQY
v_call: TRBV6-6; j_call: TRBJ1-1; cdr3_aa: ASIGRDSPVRTEAF
v_call: TRBV6-5; j_call: TRBJ2-1; cdr3_aa: ASSYTRSPRAEQF
v_call: TRBV5-1; j_call: TRBJ2-1; cdr3_aa: AGSLGSGMYNEQF
v_call: TRBV9; j_call: TRBJ2-1; cdr3_aa: ASSVAPFRGDEQL
v_call: TRBV7-2; j_call: TRBJ2-5; cdr3_aa: ASTGTGQETQY
v_call: TRBV7-2; j_call: TRBJ2-1; cdr3_aa: ASSFGQGDAEQF
v_call: TRBV3-1; j_call: TRBJ2-1; cdr3_aa: ASSRRTSGGAHEQF
v_call: TRBV4-3; j_call: TRBJ1-6; cdr3_aa: ASSQDARNSPLH
v_call: TRBV19; j_call: TRBJ2-7; cdr3_aa: ASSGRGYEQY
v_call: TRBV6-6; j_call: TRBJ2-7; cdr3_aa: ASSPPYGHFSYEQY
v_call: TRBV20-1; j_call: TRBJ1-6; cdr3_aa: SARDNQGFYSPLH
v_call: TRBV9; j_call: .; cdr3_aa: ASSVGTSQETQY
v_call: TRBV29-1; j_call: TRBJ1-5; cdr3_aa: SVAEGAGNQPQH
v_call: TRBV29-1; j_call: TRBJ2-1; cdr3_aa: SVIRARATEQF
v_call: TRBV10-3; j_call: TRBJ2-7; cdr3_aa: AISESVRGDEQY
v_call: TRBV5-4; j_call: TRBJ2-6; cdr3_aa: ASSLVVSGANVLT
v_call: TRBV9; j_call: TRBJ2-5; cdr3_aa: ASSVGEGAGETQY
v_call: TRBV7-3; j_call: TRBJ2-2; cdr3_aa: ASSTGPASGELF
v_call: TRBV5-1; j_call: TRBJ2-1; cdr3_aa: ASSTGGAYNEQF
v_call: TRBV6-5; j_call: TRBJ1-1; cdr3_aa: ASSYSTFVF
v_call: TRBV11-2; j_call: TRBJ2-5; cdr3_aa: ASSLDPNPGIQETQY
v_call: TRBV7-2; j_call: TRBJ1-6; cdr3_aa: ASSLGDRGLGSPLH
v_call: TRBV7-2; j_call: TRBJ2-5; cdr3_aa: ASSQRGGNPSETQY
v_call: TRBV9; j_call: TRBJ1-2; cdr3_aa: ASKLEGQGASGYT
v_call: TRBV3-1; j_call: TRBJ1-1; cdr3_aa: ASTSVGPTTEAF
v_call: TRBV4-1; j_call: .; cdr3_aa: ASSQDGSSEQY
v_call: TRBV7-8; j_call: TRBJ2-3; cdr3_aa: ASSLETDPYTDTQY
v_call: TRBV20-1; j_call: TRBJ2-7; cdr3_aa: SASGGGGTYEQY
v_call: TRBV9; j_call: TRBJ1-1; cdr3_aa: ASTRERLNTEAF
v_call: TRBV20-1; j_call: TRBJ2-5; cdr3_aa: SASEQSQETQY
v_call: TRBV30; j_call: TRBJ2-7; cdr3_aa: AWSGTLSSYEQY
v_call: TRBV9; j_call: TRBJ1-1; cdr3_aa: ASSGDKRNTEAF
v_call: TRBV11-3; j_call: TRBJ2-7; cdr3_aa: ASSLDHARTPYEQY
v_call: TRBV4-1; j_call: .; cdr3_aa: ASSQDRRGDNYEQF
v_call: TRBV6-2/TRBV6-3; j_call: TRBJ2-5; cdr3_aa: ASSYRKVGEQY
v_call: TRBV25-1; j_call: TRBJ2-7; cdr3_aa: ASSIGSYEQY
v_call: TRBV14; j_call: TRBJ1-2; cdr3_aa: ASSQEIPTGGYGYT
v_call: TRBV30; j_call: TRBJ2-7; cdr3_aa: ARGTSSYEQY
v_call: TRBV5-1; j_call: TRBJ1-6; cdr3_aa: ASSFYGGGNSPLH
v_call: TRBV20-1; j_call: .; cdr3_aa: SASGLLYEQY
v_call: TRBV27; j_call: TRBJ2-1; cdr3_aa: ANSRWNEQF
v_call: TRBV9; j_call: TRBJ1-5; cdr3_aa: ASNPTGGMSQPQH
v_call: TRBV4-3; j_call: TRBJ1-5; cdr3_aa: ASSQDILGSGRPQH
v_call: TRBV6-2/TRBV6-3; j_call: TRBJ2-7; cdr3_aa: ASSSQGQGSYEQY
v_call: TRBV6-2/TRBV6-3; j_call: TRBJ2-7; cdr3_aa: ASSYFGLGTNEQY